These 20 T cell receptor beta chains share one sample of origin, sequenced in a study of cytomegalovirus exposure and HLA in healthy donors. A multiplex PCR was run with 60 Vbeta primers and 13 Jbeta primers. The assay was immunoSEQ multiplex PCR, and TCRdb's table has in-frame clones only and misses some. The top ten clones hold roughly 0.5% of a sample with 120,000 to 150,000 clones, approximately 91% of them seen once. Sequenced sample: PBMCs. Receptors were obtained from a woman aged 40 to 55 in good health and CMV-seronegative.

This clone has a single count. The CDR3 nucleotides read TGCGCCAGCACTAGGGTACCCGGGGGAACCACAGATACGCAGTATTTT. This codes for CASTRVPGGTTDTQYF. This chain uses TRBV5-1 with TRBJ2-3; D might be TRBD2 (6 bases). Germline-derived CDR1 and CDR2 are SGHRS and YFSETQ. The CDR3 totals 16 residues. Trimming took off 6 bases at V and 2 bases at J, with 19 bases between the two ends.

The rearrangement uses TRBV5-1 and TRBJ1-6; D remains unclear. This CDR3 comprises 15 residues. Germline-derived CDR1 and CDR2 are SGHRS and YFSETQ. V was clipped by 1 base and J by 7 bases, with 12 bases between them. The CDR3 spells CASSLTVAGNSPLHF. CDR3 bases: TGCGCCAGCAGCTTGACCGTGGCGGGAAATTCACCCCTCCACTTT. Supplemented by reference TRBV5-1 and TRBJ1-6, the full variable domain reads KAGVTQTPRYLIKTRGQQVTLSCSPISGHRSVSWYQQTPGQGLQFLFEYFSETQRNKGNFPGRFSGRQFSNSRSEMNVSTLELGDSALYLCASSLTVAGNSPLHFGNGTRLTVT.

The chain combines TRBV5-6 with TRBJ2-1; 10 nucleotides align to TRBD2. The germline V gene encodes CDR1 SGHDT and CDR2 YYEEEE. CDR3 length: 15 amino acids. V trimming: 4 bases; J trimming: 4 bases; junction bases outside the gene matches: 5. The CDR3 region is CASSIGTSVYNEQFF. The CDR3 coding sequence is TGTGCCAGCAGCATCGGGACTAGCGTTTACAATGAGCAGTTCTTC.

V gene TRBV5-1 combines with J gene TRBJ1-6; TRBD1 aligns across 9 bases. This CDR3 contains 15 residues. Trimming at V came to 4 bases and at J to 7 bases, leaving 6 bases not matched to a gene. CDR1 SGHRS and CDR2 YFSETQ come from the germline V gene. DNA for the CDR3: TGCGCCAGCAGCGTGGGACAGGGAGTAAATTCACCCCTCCACTTT. Encoded protein: CASSVGQGVNSPLHF.

This chain connects TRBV7-2 to TRBJ1-6; 7 bases line up with TRBD1. The J segment lost 14 bases and the V segment lost 6 bases, leaving 13 bases of the junction unmatched. The CDR3 has 14 residues. Per the germline V gene, CDR1 is SGHTA and CDR2 is FQGNSA. CDR3 nucleotide sequence: TGTGCCAGCAGTCCAGGGGGTTACAGTGCTTCCCTCCACTTT. Its protein is CASSPGGYSASLHF. The complete variable domain, with remaining parts taken from reference TRBV7-2 and TRBJ1-6, reads GAGVSQSPSNKVTEKGKDVELRCDPISGHTALYWYRQSLGQGLEFLIYFQGNSAPDKSGLPSDRFSAERTGGSVSTLTIQRTQQEDSAVYLCASSPGGYSASLHFGNGTRLTVT.

The gene calls are TRBV11-2 and TRBJ1-4; D ambiguous. The CDR3 spans 12 residues. V lost 5 bases and J 8 bases, leaving 9 bases between the germline ends. Germline CDR1 reads SGHAT; CDR2 reads FQNNGV. The chain's CDR3 is CASSPRGEKLFF. The CDR3 coding sequence is TGTGCCAGCAGCCCGAGAGGAGAAAAACTGTTTTTT.

The chain links TRBV28 to TRBJ1-5, with no clear D. Germline loops: CDR1 MDHEN, CDR2 SYDVKM. The CDR3 covers 13 residues. The CDR3 region has the DNA TGTGCTCTAGCCCGGGATAGCAATCAGCCCCAGCATTTT. This gives the protein CALARDSNQPQHF.

CDR3 protein: CASSPRDYEQYF. For the CDR3, the DNA is TGTGCCAGCAGCCCCCGGGACTACGAGCAGTACTTC. The rearrangement joins TRBV7-9 to TRBJ2-7; a weak D match, TRBD2 (5 bases). CDR3 length: 12 residues. CDR1 SEHNR and CDR2 FQNEAQ come from the germline V gene (reference sequence). Trimming removed 5 bases at V and 3 bases at J, with 8 bases between.

J is TRBJ2-5 and V is TRBV5-5, with D possibly being TRBD1 (6 bases). The germline V and J ends were trimmed by 0 bases and 5 bases, with 11 bases remaining between them. The CDR3 extends over 14 amino acids. Looked up from germline, CDR1 is SGHKS and CDR2 is YYEKEE (reference sequence). CDR3 in amino acids: CASSLDWGRETQYF. The CDR3, as DNA: TGTGCCAGCAGCTTGGACTGGGGGCGGGAGACCCAGTACTTC.

CDR3 sequence reads: CASSPGTSGGSYEQYF. CDR3 in DNA: TGTGCCAGCAGCCCCGGGACTAGCGGGGGCTCCTACGAGCAGTACTTC. The J gene is TRBJ2-5, the V gene TRBV11-2; TRBD2 agrees at 14 bases. The J call is uncertain, as TRBJ2-7 better fits the DNA end. Germline assignment: CDR1 SGHAT and CDR2 FQNNGV. CDR3 length: 16 residues.

The CDR3 nucleotides are TGTGCCAGCAGCTTAGCAGGGGAGGACACCATATATTTT. Amino acids: CASSLAGEDTIYF. The V call is TRBV7-9, the J call TRBJ1-3; a possible D gene is TRBD1 (5 bases). The germline V and J ends were trimmed by 0 bases and 8 bases, with 8 bases remaining between them. CDR1 is SEHNR and CDR2 is FQNEAQ in the germline V gene (reference sequence). This CDR3 spans 13 amino acids. Complete variable domain (other parts from reference TRBV7-9 and TRBJ1-3): DTGVSQNPRHKITKRGQNVTFRCDPISEHNRLYWYRQTLGQGPEFLTYFQNEAQLEKSRLLSDRFSAERPKGSFSTLEIQRTEQGDSAMYLCASSLAGEDTIYFGEGSWLTVV.

The rearrangement links TRBV7-2 to TRBJ2-1; a weak D match, TRBD2 (5 bases). V was pared by 6 bases and J by 2 bases, with 11 bases between. Germline loops: CDR1 SGHTA, CDR2 FQGNSA. The CDR3 is 14 residues long. CDR3: CASREVRAYNEQFF. CDR3 bases: TGTGCCAGCAGGGAGGTACGAGCCTACAATGAGCAGTTCTTC.

V gene TRBV6-1 combines with J gene TRBJ2-7; no clear D gene. V shed 6 bases and J shed 6 bases, with 12 bases lying between them. The CDR3 runs to 12 residues. Germline V gene data show CDR1 as MNHNS and CDR2 as SASEGT. The CDR3 here is CASSDPPGEQYF. CDR3 sequence (DNA): TGTGCCAGCAGCGACCCCCCGGGCGAGCAGTACTTC.

V gene TRBV7-8 combines with J gene TRBJ2-5, with 8 bases fitting TRBD2. The CDR3 runs 14 residues. Germline V CDR1 and CDR2: SGHVS, FQNEAQ. Trimming removed 6 bases from V and 4 bases from J; junction bases left unmatched: 7. The CDR3 protein is CASSSGTRGETQYF. The CDR3 coding sequence is TGTGCCAGCAGTAGCGGGACCCGGGGAGAGACCCAGTACTTC.

V and J are TRBV10-3 and TRBJ1-5; TRBD1 aligns across 9 bases. With 2 bases clipped from V and 4 bases from J, the junction kept 0 bases outside the gene matches. The CDR3 runs 14 residues. Germline V lookup: CDR1 ENHRY, CDR2 SYGVKD. The CDR3, as DNA: TGTGCCATCAGTGAGGGACAGGGGAATCAGCCCCAGCATTTT. Translated, it gives CAISEGQGNQPQHF.

CDR3 sequence: CASSIGLAGGRFTGELFF. In nucleotides, the CDR3 is TGTGCCAGTAGTATCGGACTAGCGGGAGGGCGGTTCACCGGGGAGCTGTTTTTT. The gene calls are TRBV19 and TRBJ2-2; 15 bases agree with TRBD2. The ends lost 3 bases at V and 4 bases at J; junction bases unmatched: 6. Germline V gives CDR1 LNHDA, CDR2 SQIVND (reference sequence). This CDR3 region has 18 residues.

This chain joins TRBV5-1 and TRBJ2-5; 11 bases agree with TRBD2. Germline-derived CDR1 and CDR2 are SGHRS and YFSETQ. J lost 4 bases, V lost 2 bases, and 1 base had no gene match. There are 14 residues in the CDR3. The CDR3 DNA reads as TGCGCCAGCAGCTTTAGCGGGGGGGGAGAGACCCAGTACTTC. This encodes CASSFSGGGETQYF.

This sequence joins TRBV5-1 and TRBJ1-4, with TRBD1 matching 8 bases. The V and J ends lost 4 bases and 0 bases, in that order; junction bases with no gene match: 8. Germline values: CDR1 SGHRS, CDR2 YFSETQ. This CDR3 region has 17 residues. CDR3 bases: TGCGCCAGCAGCCGGACAGGGAGGAGGGCAACTAATGAAAAACTGTTTTTT. Translated, it gives CASSRTGRRATNEKLFF.

J is TRBJ2-3 and V is TRBV28; 7 nucleotides match TRBD1. V shed 6 bases, J shed 7 bases, and the junction held 4 bases outside the gene matches. Germline V gene sequence: CDR1 MDHEN, CDR2 SYDVKM. The CDR3 is 12 residues long. CDR3 nucleotides: TGTGCCAGCAGCCAACAGGGGAATACGCAGTATTTT. It specifies CASSQQGNTQYF.

A word on this clone: The sample carries other DNA sequences with the same CDR3. This chain connects TRBV5-1 to TRBJ1-4; unclear D gene. CDR1 SGHRS and CDR2 YFSETQ come from the germline V gene. V gave up 7 bases and J gave up 5 bases, with 15 bases separating them. The length of the CDR3 is 14 residues. CDR3 nucleotide sequence: TGCGCCAGCCGCCGTGATGGAGGAAATGAAAAACTGTTTTTT. Translated, it gives CASRRDGGNEKLFF.